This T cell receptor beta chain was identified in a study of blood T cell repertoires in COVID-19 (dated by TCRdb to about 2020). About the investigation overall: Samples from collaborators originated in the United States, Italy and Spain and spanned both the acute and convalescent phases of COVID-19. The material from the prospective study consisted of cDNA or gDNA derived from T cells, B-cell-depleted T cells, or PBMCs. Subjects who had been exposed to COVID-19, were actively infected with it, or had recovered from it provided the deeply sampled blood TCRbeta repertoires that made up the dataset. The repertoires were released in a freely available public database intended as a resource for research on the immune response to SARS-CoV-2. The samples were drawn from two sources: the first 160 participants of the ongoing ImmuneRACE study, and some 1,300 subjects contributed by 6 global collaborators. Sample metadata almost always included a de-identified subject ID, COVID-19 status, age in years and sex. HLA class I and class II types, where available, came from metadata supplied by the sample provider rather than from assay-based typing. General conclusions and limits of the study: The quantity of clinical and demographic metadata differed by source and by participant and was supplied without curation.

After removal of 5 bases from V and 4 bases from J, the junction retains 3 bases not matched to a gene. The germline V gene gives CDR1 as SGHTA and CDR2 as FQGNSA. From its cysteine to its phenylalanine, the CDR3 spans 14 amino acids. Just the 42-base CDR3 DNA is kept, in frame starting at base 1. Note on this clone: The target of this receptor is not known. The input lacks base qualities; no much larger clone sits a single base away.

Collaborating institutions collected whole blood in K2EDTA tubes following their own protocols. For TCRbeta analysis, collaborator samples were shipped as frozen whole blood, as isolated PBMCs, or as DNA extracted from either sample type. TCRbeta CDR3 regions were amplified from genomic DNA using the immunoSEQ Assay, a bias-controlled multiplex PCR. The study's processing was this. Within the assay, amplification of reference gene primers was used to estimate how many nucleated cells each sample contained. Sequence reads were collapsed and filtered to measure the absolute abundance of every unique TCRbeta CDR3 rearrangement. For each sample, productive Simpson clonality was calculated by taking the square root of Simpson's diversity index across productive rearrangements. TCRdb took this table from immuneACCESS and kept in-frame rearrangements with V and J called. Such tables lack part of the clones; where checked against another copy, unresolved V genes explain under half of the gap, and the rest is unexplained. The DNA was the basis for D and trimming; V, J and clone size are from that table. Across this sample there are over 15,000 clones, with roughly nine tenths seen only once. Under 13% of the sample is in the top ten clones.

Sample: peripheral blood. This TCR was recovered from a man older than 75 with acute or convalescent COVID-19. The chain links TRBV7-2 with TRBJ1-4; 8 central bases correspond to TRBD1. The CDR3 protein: CASSLGQGNEKLFF. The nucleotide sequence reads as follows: TGTGCCAGCAGCCTCGGACAGGGTAATGAAAAACTGTTTTTT.